This T cell receptor (beta chain) was sequenced for a study of identical twins. Findings and limits, study-wide: Twins shared beta out-of-frame sequences in excess, but this excess was weaker.

Germline lookup yields CDR1 MDHEN and CDR2 SYDVKM. The CDR3 has 16 amino acids. V lost 5 bases, J lost 3 bases, and 17 bases lay in between. Template switching introduced a universal primer site, and the cDNA bore unique molecular identifiers. Via MiXCR, TCRdb re-called the 5' RACE reads, giving one row per CDR3 protein. The table shows 200,000 to 300,000 distinct CDR3 sequences, with roughly a tenth occurring only once. Worth noting for this clonotype: The antigen remains undetermined.

Sequencing was performed on memory T cells sorted from blood. The clonotype comes from a man aged 45-65 years in good health. V gene TRBV28 combines with J gene TRBJ1-5; D is unresolved. Here the CDR3 reads CASSRPLRHLNQPQHF. The CDR3 DNA follows: TGTGCCAGCAGTCGTCCCCTCAGGCACCTCAATCAGCCCCAGCATTTT.